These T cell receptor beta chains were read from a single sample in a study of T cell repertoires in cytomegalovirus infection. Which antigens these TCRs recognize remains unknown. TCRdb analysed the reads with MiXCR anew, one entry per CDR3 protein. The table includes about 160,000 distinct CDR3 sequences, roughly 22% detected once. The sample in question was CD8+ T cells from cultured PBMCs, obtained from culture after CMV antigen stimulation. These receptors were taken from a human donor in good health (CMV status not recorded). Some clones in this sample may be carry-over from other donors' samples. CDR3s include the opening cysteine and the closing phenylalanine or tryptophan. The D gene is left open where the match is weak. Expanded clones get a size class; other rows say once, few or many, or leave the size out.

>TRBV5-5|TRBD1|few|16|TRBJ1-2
TGTGCCAGCAGCCGGACAGGGAGCCCCTCAGACTATGGCTACACCTTC
CASSRTGSPSDYGYTF
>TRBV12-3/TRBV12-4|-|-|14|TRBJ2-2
TGTGCCAGCTGTCGACAGGAGAACACCGGGGAGCTGTTTTTT
CASCRQENTGELFF
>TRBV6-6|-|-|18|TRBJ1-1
TGTGCCAGCAGTTACAGTAGATTCCCAGGGGAGGGGAACACTGAAGCTTTCTTT
CASSYSRFPGEGNTEAFF
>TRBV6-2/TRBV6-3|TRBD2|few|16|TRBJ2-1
TGTGCCAGCAGCTCTGGTCGACTAGCGGGGAAGGGGGAGCAGTTCTTC
CASSSGRLAGKGEQFF
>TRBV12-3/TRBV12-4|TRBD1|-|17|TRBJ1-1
TGTGCCAGCAGTCCCGACAGGGCCCAAGCCCAATTTCCTGAAGCTTTCTTT
CASSPDRAQAQFPEAFF
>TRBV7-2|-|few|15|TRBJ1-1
TGTGCCAGCAGCTCCGGAAGGGGGGGGAACACTGAAGCTTTCTTT
CASSSGRGGNTEAFF
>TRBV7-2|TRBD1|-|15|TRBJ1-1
TGTGCCAGCAGCTCGACAGGGGGAATGAACACTGAAGCTTTCTTT
CASSSTGGMNTEAFF
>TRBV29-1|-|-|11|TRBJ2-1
TGCAGCGTTGATGGGGGGAATGAGCAGTTCTTC
CSVDGGNEQFF
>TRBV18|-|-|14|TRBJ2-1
TGTGCCAGCTCAGCTCCGGACCTGTCTCGTGAGCAGTTCTTC
CASSAPDLSREQFF
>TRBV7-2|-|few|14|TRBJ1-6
TGTGCCAGCAGAGTCCCCCGGGAACGTTCACCCCTCCACTTT
CASRVPRERSPLHF
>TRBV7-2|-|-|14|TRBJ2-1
TGTGCCAGCAGCTTAAACAGGGTTGCCAATGAGCAGTTCTTC
CASSLNRVANEQFF
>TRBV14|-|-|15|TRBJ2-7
TGTGCCAGCAGCCAAGGACGTGGGTGGGTCTACGAGCAGTACTTC
CASSQGRGWVYEQYF
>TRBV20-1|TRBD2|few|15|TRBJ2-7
TGCAGTGCCCACTTCCCGGGACTAGCCCCCTACGAGCAGTACTTC
CSAHFPGLAPYEQYF
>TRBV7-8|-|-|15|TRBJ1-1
TGTGCCAGCAGCCCCCGGCCGACAACGAACACTGAAGCTTTCTTT
CASSPRPTTNTEAFF
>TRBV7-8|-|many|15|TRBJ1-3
TGTGCCAGCAGCGCGGAGGCTACCTCTGGAAACACCATATATTTT
CASSAEATSGNTIYF
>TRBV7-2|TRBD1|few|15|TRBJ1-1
TGTGCCAGCAGCTTGCGGACAGGGGTTGACACTGAAGCTTTCTTT
CASSLRTGVDTEAFF
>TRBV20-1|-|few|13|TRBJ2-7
TGCAGTGCCGAGAGGGGGGAGGACTACGAGCAGTACTTC
CSAERGEDYEQYF
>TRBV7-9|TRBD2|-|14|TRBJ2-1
TGTGCCAGCAGCCCGGCGGGGGGAATCAATGAGCAGTTCTTC
CASSPAGGINEQFF
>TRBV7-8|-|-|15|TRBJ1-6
TGTGCCAGCAGCTTGATCGGGAGGGGAAATTCACCCCTCCACTTT
CASSLIGRGNSPLHF
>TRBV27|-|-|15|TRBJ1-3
TGTGCCAGCAGTCCGGACCTACGCTCTGGAAACACCATATATTTT
CASSPDLRSGNTIYF
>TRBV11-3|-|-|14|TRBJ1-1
TGTGCCAGCAGCTTAGGTTCGACGGACACTGAAGCTTTCTTT
CASSLGSTDTEAFF
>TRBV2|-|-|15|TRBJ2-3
TGTGCCAGCACCCCCGGGGAGGTCCTTCCAGATACGCAGTATTTT
CASTPGEVLPDTQYF
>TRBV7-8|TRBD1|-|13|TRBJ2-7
TGTGCCAGCAGCCAGACAGGGATCTACGAGCAGTACTTC
CASSQTGIYEQYF
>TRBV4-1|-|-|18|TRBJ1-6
TGCGCCAGCAGCCAGCACCTCCGAGAGGGAGTCCATAATTCACCCCTCCACTTT
CASSQHLREGVHNSPLHF
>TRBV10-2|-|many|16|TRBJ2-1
TGCGCCAGCAGTGATGGATTTTCGTTATCCTACAATGAGCAGTTCTTC
CASSDGFSLSYNEQFF
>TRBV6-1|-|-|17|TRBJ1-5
TGTGCCAGCACCCCAACCCCGCAGGGCTATAGCAATCAGCCCCAGCATTTT
CASTPTPQGYSNQPQHF
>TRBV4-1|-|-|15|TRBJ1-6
TGCGCCAGCAGCCAAGAAAGTGGGTCGAATTCACCCCTCCACTTT
CASSQESGSNSPLHF
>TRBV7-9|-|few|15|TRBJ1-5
TGTGCCAGCAGCCCCCAGGGATCGGCCAATCAGCCCCAGCATTTT
CASSPQGSANQPQHF
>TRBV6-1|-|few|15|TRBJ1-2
TGTGCCAGCAGTGAATGGGGAGGGTCTTTGCAGGGCTACACCTTC
CASSEWGGSLQGYTF
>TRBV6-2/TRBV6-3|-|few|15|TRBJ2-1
TGTGCCAGCAGTTACGAGGGACTCGTCTACAATGAGCAGTTCTTC
CASSYEGLVYNEQFF
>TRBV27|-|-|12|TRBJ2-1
TGTGCCAGCAGTACGGGGCCCAATGAGCAGTTCTTC
CASSTGPNEQFF
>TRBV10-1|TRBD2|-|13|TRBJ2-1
TGCGCCAGCAGTGAACGACTAGCGAATGAGCAGTTCTTC
CASSERLANEQFF
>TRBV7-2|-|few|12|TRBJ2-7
TGTGCCAGCAGCGTCGCCGCCTACGAGCAGTACTTC
CASSVAAYEQYF
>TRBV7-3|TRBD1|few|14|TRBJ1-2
TGTGCCAGCACCAAAGGACAGGGGGAAGATTGCTACACCTTC
CASTKGQGEDCYTF
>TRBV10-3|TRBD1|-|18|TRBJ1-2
TGTGCCATCAGTGAGTCGGGGACAGGACCAATTGCTAACTATGGCTACACCTTC
CAISESGTGPIANYGYTF
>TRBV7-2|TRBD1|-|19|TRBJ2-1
TGTGCCAGCAGCCTCCCACGGGACAGAGTTCTAAGCTCCTACAATGAGCAGTTCTTC
CASSLPRDRVLSSYNEQFF
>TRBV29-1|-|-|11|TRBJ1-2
TGCAGCGTTGGGGCACACTATGGCTACACCTTC
CSVGAHYGYTF
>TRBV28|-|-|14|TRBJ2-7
TGTGCCAGCAGCGGAACCTTGGACAGCTACGAGCAGTACTTC
CASSGTLDSYEQYF
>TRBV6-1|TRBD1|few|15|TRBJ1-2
TGTGCCAGCAGTGACTCCCACCGGGACAGCCTGGGCTACACCTTC
CASSDSHRDSLGYTF
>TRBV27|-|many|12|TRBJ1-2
TGTGCCAGCAGGGGGGCCCTTGGAGGCTACACCTTC
CASRGALGGYTF
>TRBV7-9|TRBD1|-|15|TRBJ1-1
TGTGCCAGCAGCCCCTGGGACAGGGAGGACACTGAAGCTTTCTTT
CASSPWDREDTEAFF
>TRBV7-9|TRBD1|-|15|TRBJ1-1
TGTGCCAGCAGCCCGAGGACAGGAAAACTCACTGAAGCTTTCTTT
CASSPRTGKLTEAFF